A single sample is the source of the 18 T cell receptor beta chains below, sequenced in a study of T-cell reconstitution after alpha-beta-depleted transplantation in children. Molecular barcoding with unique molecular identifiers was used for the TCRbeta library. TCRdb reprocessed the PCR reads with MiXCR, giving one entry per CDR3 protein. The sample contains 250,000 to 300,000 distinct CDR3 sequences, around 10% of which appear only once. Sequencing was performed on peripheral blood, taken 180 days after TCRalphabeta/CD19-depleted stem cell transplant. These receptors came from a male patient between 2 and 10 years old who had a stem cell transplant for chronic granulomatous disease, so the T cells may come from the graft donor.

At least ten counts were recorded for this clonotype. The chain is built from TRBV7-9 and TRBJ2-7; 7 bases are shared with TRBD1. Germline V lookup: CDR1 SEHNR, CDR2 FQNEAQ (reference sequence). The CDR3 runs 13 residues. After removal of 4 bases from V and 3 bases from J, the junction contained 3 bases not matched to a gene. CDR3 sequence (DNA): TGTGCCAGCAGCTCGGGACAGAACTACGAGCAGTACTTC. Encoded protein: CASSSGQNYEQYF. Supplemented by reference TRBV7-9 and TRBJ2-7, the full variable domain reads DTGVSQNPRHKITKRGQNVTFRCDPISEHNRLYWYRQTLGQGPEFLTYFQNEAQLEKSRLLSDRFSAERPKGSFSTLEIQRTEQGDSAMYLCASSSGQNYEQYFGPGTRLTVT.

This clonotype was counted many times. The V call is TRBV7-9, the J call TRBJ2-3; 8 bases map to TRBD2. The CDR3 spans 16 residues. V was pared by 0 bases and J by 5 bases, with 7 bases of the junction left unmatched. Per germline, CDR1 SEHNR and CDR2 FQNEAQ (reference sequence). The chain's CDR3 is CASSLAHGGALDTQYF. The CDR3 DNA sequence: TGTGCCAGCAGCTTAGCGCACGGGGGGGCCCTAGATACGCAGTATTTT.

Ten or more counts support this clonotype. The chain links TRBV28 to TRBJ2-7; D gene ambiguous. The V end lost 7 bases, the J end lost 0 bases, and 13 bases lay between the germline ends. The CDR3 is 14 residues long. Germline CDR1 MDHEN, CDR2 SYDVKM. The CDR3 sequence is CASIKPVGSYEQYF. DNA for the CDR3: TGTGCCAGCATCAAACCCGTCGGCTCCTACGAGCAGTACTTC.

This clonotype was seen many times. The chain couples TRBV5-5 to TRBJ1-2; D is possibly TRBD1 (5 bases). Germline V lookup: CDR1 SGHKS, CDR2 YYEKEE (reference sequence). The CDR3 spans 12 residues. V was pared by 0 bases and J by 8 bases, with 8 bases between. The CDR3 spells CASSLGQKGYTF. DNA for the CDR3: TGTGCCAGCAGCTTGGGACAGAAGGGCTACACCTTC.

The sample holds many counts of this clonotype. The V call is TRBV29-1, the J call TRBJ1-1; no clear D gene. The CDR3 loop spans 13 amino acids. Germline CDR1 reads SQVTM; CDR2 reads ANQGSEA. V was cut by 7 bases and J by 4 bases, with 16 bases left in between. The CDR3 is CSGQKAESTEAFF. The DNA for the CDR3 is TGCAGCGGCCAAAAGGCAGAAAGCACTGAAGCTTTCTTT.

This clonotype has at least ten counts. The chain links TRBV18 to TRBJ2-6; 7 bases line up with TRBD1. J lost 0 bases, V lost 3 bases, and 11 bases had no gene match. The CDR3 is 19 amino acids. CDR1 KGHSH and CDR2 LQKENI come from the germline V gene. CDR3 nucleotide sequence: TGTGCCAGCTCACCGTCGGGACAGCCACCTTTCTCTGGGGCCAACGTCCTGACTTTC. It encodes CASSPSGQPPFSGANVLTF.

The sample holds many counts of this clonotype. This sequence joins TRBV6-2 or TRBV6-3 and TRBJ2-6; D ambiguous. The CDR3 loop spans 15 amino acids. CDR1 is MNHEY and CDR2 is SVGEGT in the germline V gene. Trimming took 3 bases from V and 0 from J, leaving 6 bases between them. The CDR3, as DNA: TGTGCCAGCAGTTATTACAGCTCTGGGGCCAACGTCCTGACTTTC. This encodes CASSYYSSGANVLTF.

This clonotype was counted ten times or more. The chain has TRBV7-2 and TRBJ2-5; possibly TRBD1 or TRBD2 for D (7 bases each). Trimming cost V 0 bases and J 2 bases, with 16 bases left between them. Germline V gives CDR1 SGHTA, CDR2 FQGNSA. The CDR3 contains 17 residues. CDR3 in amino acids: CASSLAHRQGGQETQYF. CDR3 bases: TGTGCCAGCAGCTTAGCGCATCGGCAGGGGGGGCAAGAGACCCAGTACTTC.

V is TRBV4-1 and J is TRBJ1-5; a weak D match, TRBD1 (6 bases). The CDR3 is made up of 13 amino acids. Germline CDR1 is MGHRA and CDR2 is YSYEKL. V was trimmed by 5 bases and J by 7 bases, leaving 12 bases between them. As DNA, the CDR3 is TGCGCCAGCAGCGGGGGCGGGGGGCAGCCCCAGCATTTT. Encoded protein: CASSGGGGQPQHF.

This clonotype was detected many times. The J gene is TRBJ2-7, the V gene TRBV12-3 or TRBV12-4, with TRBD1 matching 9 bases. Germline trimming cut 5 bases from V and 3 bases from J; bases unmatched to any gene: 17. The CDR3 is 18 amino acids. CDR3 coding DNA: TGTGCCAGCAGTCACAGGGGGCGTGGCGGGCCATCTATCTACGAGCAGTACTTC. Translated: CASSHRGRGGPSIYEQYF.

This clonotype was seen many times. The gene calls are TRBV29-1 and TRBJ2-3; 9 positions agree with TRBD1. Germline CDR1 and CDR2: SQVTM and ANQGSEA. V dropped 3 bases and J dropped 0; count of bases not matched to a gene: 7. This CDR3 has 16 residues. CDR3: CSVEGGQGSSTDTQYF. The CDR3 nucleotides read TGCAGCGTTGAGGGGGGACAGGGATCTAGCACAGATACGCAGTATTTT.

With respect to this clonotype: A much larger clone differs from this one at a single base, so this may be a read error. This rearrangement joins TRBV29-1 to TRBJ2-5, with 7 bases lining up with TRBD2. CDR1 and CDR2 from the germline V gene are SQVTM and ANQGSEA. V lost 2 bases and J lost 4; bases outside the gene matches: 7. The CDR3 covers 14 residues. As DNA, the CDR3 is TGCAGCGTTGAAACGGGGGGAGTGGGAGAGACCCAGTACTTC. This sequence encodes CSVETGGVGETQYF. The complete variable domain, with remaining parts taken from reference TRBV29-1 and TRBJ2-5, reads SAVISQKPSRDICQRGTSLTIQCQVDSQVTMMFWYRQQPGQSLTLIATANQGSEATYESGFVIDKFPISRPNLTFSTLTVSNMSPEDSSIYLCSVETGGVGETQYFGPGTRLLVL.

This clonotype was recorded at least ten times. The CDR3 region has the DNA TGCAGCGTTGTCATCCTAGCGGGCTACGAGCAGTACTTC. Protein sequence: CSVVILAGYEQYF. The chain combines TRBV29-1 with TRBJ2-7; the match to TRBD2 covers 8 bases. There are 13 residues in the CDR3. The trim removed 4 bases at V and 3 bases at J, leaving 5 bases unmatched. CDR1 and CDR2 from the germline V gene are SQVTM and ANQGSEA.

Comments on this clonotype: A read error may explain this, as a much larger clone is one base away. The CDR3 bases are TGCAGCGTCGCCCCAGGGCGGGTCACCGGGGAGCTGTTTTTT. It specifies CSVAPGRVTGELFF. The chain joins TRBV29-1 to TRBJ2-2; TRBD1 or TRBD2 may be the D gene (5 bases each). V was pared by 6 bases and J by 4 bases, with 15 bases between. There are 14 residues in the CDR3. Per germline, CDR1 SQVTM and CDR2 ANQGSEA.

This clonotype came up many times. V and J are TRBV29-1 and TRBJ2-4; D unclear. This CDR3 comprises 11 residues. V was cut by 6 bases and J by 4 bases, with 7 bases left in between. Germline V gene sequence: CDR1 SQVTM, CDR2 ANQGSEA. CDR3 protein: CSVRPKNIQYF. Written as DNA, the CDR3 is TGCAGCGTGCGACCAAAAAACATTCAGTACTTC.

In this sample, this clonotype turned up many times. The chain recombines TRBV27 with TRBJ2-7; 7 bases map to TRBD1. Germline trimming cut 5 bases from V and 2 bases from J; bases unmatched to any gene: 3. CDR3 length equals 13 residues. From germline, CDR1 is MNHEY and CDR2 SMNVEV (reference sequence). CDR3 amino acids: CASSMTGTYEQYF. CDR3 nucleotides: TGTGCCAGCAGTATGACAGGGACCTACGAGCAGTACTTC.

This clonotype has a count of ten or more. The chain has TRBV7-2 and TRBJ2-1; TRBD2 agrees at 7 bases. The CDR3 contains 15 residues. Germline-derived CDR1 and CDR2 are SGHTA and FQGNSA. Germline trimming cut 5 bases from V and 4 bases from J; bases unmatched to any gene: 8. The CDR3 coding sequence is TGTGCCAGCAGCGAGGCCGGGACTAAATACAATGAGCAGTTCTTC. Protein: CASSEAGTKYNEQFF.

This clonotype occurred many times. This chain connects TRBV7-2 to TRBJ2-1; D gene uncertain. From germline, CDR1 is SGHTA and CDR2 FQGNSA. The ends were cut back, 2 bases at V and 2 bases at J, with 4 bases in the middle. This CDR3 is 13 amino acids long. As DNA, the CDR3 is TGTGCCAGCAGCTTATCCACCTACAATGAGCAGTTCTTC. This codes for CASSLSTYNEQFF.